This TCR beta chain originates from a study of blood T cells in healthy people across ages. The second PCR ran about 6 to 12 cycles with a sample-barcoded 5' primer and J-beta primers. TCRdb redid the calling of the 5' RACE reads with MiXCR, one entry per CDR3 protein. The table lists about 1.1 million distinct CDR3 sequences, more than 30% of them singletons, with 10% to 15% in the top ten. The CDR3 has 12 amino acids. The V gene lost 3 bases and the J gene lost 5 bases, with 7 bases spanning the gap. Germline V gene sequence: CDR1 MNHNS, CDR2 SASEGT. Healthy Caucasian individuals from Russia aged roughly 6 to 90 served as donors. This clonotype was detected a few times.

The rearrangement uses TRBV6-1 and TRBJ2-5; no firm D call. This clonotype was sampled from a man in his late teens or twenties in good health. The material sequenced was blood. DNA for the CDR3: TGTGCCAGCAGTGAGGTGGGGGAGACCCAGTACTTC. It is translated as CASSEVGETQYF.